Sequencing of this TCR beta chain was carried out in a study of T cells in Graves' hyperthyroidism and ophthalmopathy. There were TCR beta CDR3 regions amplified from RNA transcripts. HTBI primers were employed in a first-round RT-PCR of the TCR CDR3. TCRdb fed the multiplex PCR reads into MiXCR, producing one record per CDR3 protein. The profile covers about 570,000 distinct CDR3 sequences, with about half appearing a single time and 19% taken by the ten largest. Trimming removed 6 bases at V and 2 bases at J, with 7 bases between. Germline loops: CDR1 DFQATT, CDR2 SNEGSKA (reference sequence). This CDR3 has 11 residues. Findings and caveats of the study: The model foresaw ophthalmopathy a median roughly 6 months prior to onset. From stable hyperthyroidism, ophthalmopathy was separated by a 13 V-J model. Most expanded thyroid clonotypes above 0.001 also appeared in blood.

To note about this clonotype: Its cognate antigen is unknown.

Diagnoses were made from clinical symptoms, serum measures (thyroxine and TRAb), thyroid ultrasound and orbital computed tomography. This receptor was taken from an adult woman with Graves' disease, either hyperthyroidism or ophthalmopathy (not recorded which). Sequenced material: peripheral blood or thyroid tissue (not recorded which). The gene calls are TRBV20-1 and TRBJ2-5, with D uncertain. The CDR3 nucleotides read TGCAGTGCACTCCCTCAAGAGACCCAGTACTTC. Encoded protein: CSALPQETQYF.